Following are 20 T cell receptor beta chains from one sample sequenced in a study of T cell responses to AZD1222 COVID-19 vaccine. Profiled with immunoSEQ multiplex PCR; TCRdb holds only in-frame clones, not every one. This sample carries 90,000 to 120,000 clones, around 89% of them seen once, and the ten largest clones take about 6.6%. Sequences were derived from peripheral blood, sampled on day 0 of AZD1222 vaccination. These receptors came from an adult in good health.

The chain joins TRBV19 to TRBJ1-4; D ambiguous. Germline V lookup: CDR1 LNHDA, CDR2 SQIVND (reference sequence). CDR3 length: 12 amino acids. V was shortened by 7 bases and J by 6 bases, with 9 bases between the two germline ends. The CDR3 region has the DNA TGTGCCAGTAATACCGGGGATGAAAAACTGTTTTTT. It codes for CASNTGDEKLFF.

This rearrangement joins TRBV29-1 to TRBJ1-4; tentatively, D is TRBD1 (5 bases). V was clipped by 2 bases and J by 8 bases, with 12 bases between them. The CDR3 runs 13 residues. The germline V gene encodes CDR1 SQVTM and CDR2 ANQGSEA. In nucleotides, the CDR3 is TGCAGCGTTGAAAAACAGGAGAGAGAAAAACTGTTTTTT. Translating it yields CSVEKQEREKLFF.

This clone was recorded at least ten times. J is TRBJ2-3 and V is TRBV11-3, with D uncertain. The CDR3 runs 13 residues. CDR1 is SGHNT and CDR2 is YENEEA in the germline V gene. Trimming stripped 3 bases from V and 3 bases from J, with 7 bases between. The CDR3 DNA is TGTGCCAGCAGCTTTAGTGGGACAGATACGCAGTATTTT. It specifies CASSFSGTDTQYF.

The gene calls are TRBV6-5 and TRBJ1-2; the D gene is possibly TRBD1 (6 bases). In germline, CDR1 is MNHEY, CDR2 SVGAGI. Trimming stripped 0 bases from V and 6 bases from J, with 11 bases between. This CDR3 region has 14 residues. Here the CDR3 DNA reads TGTGCCAGCAGTTACTCTAGAGGGGGAGATGGCTACACCTTC. Protein sequence: CASSYSRGGDGYTF.

This rearrangement joins TRBV5-5 to TRBJ2-2, with D tentatively TRBD2 (5 bases). This CDR3 spans 12 amino acids. V was pared by 5 bases and J by 8 bases, with 10 bases between. Germline loops: CDR1 SGHKS, CDR2 YYEKEE (reference sequence). CDR3 loop: CASSRGWGELFF. CDR3 DNA: TGTGCCAGCAGTCGCGGGTGGGGGGAGCTGTTTTTT.

The chain combines TRBV28 with TRBJ1-4, with D maybe TRBD1 (5 bases). Trimming took off 7 bases at V and 5 bases at J, with 14 bases between the two ends. This CDR3 is 14 amino acids long. Germline V gene lookup returns CDR1 MDHEN and CDR2 SYDVKM. This CDR3 reads CASTPGTRNEKLFF. CDR3 in DNA: TGTGCCAGCACCCCCGGGACTAGGAATGAAAAACTGTTTTTT.

In this sample, this clone turned up a few times. The chain has TRBV5-4 and TRBJ2-2; 9 bases fit TRBD2. The CDR3 is 16 residues long. V lost 0 bases to trimming and J lost 5 bases; unmatched junction nucleotides: 5. Germline V gene lookup returns CDR1 SGHNT and CDR2 YYREEE (reference sequence). Written as DNA, the CDR3 is TGTGCCAGCAGCTTGGGCGGGAGGGCCGATACCGGGGAGCTGTTTTTT. Amino acids: CASSLGGRADTGELFF. The variable domain in full, with the rest retrieved from reference TRBV5-4 and TRBJ2-2, is ETGVTQSPTHLIKTRGQQVTLRCSSQSGHNTVSWYQQALGQGPQFIFQYYREEENGRGNFPPRFSGLQFPNYSSELNVNALELDDSALYLCASSLGGRADTGELFFGEGSRLTVL.

The chain combines TRBV6-6 with TRBJ1-3; D call uncertain. From germline, CDR1 is MNHNY and CDR2 SVGAGI (reference sequence). V was clipped by 2 bases and J by 0 bases, with 8 bases between them. This CDR3 contains 15 residues. CDR3: CASSYEGFSGNTIYF. The CDR3, as DNA: TGTGCCAGCAGTTACGAGGGATTCTCTGGAAACACCATATATTTT.

This chain joins TRBV30 and TRBJ1-1, with a possible D match to TRBD1 (5 bases). V gave up 5 bases and J gave up 9 bases, with 13 bases separating them. The length of the CDR3 is 11 residues. CDR1 is GTSNPN and CDR2 is SVGIG in the germline V gene (reference sequence). CDR3 in DNA: TGTGCCTGGGCAGGGACCTCAAAAGCTTTCTTT. The encoded protein is CAWAGTSKAFF.

For the CDR3, the DNA is TGTGCCAGCAGTTCCCCCAGTATGGGTCCTGGAAACACCATATATTTT. Translated: CASSSPSMGPGNTIYF. The chain uses TRBV28 and TRBJ1-3; no firm D call. The CDR3 is 16 residues long. Per the germline V gene, CDR1 is MDHEN and CDR2 is SYDVKM. Trimming took off 4 bases at V and 2 bases at J, with 15 bases between the two ends.

The rearrangement uses TRBV7-2 and TRBJ1-4; a possible D gene is TRBD1 (5 bases). Germline lookup yields CDR1 SGHTA and CDR2 FQGNSA. This CDR3 has 15 amino acids. V shed 3 bases and J shed 4 bases, with 12 bases lying between them. CDR3 residues: CASSFRGVGNEKLFF. Here the CDR3 DNA reads TGTGCCAGCAGCTTTAGAGGGGTTGGTAATGAAAAACTGTTTTTT.

The chain carries TRBV2 and TRBJ1-5; D gene uncertain. V was clipped by 3 bases and J by 6 bases, with 15 bases between them. Germline V gene lookup returns CDR1 SNHLY and CDR2 FYNNEI. This CDR3 contains 15 residues. CDR3 residues: CASSEFRLVGQPQHF. Here the CDR3 DNA reads TGTGCCAGCAGTGAGTTCAGGCTGGTAGGTCAGCCCCAGCATTTT.

The gene calls are TRBV19 and TRBJ1-1, with 9 bases lining up with TRBD1. The CDR3 has 17 amino acids. The V and J ends lost 5 bases and 0 bases, in that order; junction bases with no gene match: 10. Looked up from germline, CDR1 is LNHDA and CDR2 is SQIVND (reference sequence). The CDR3 region is CASSAAPGQGMNTEAFF. The CDR3 nucleotides are TGTGCCAGTAGTGCCGCCCCCGGACAGGGGATGAACACTGAAGCTTTCTTT.

The CDR3 reads CASEGAPTGELFF. CDR3 nucleotide sequence: TGTGCCAGCGAGGGGGCCCCCACCGGGGAGCTGTTTTTT. The genes are TRBV28 and TRBJ2-2; 7 bases map to TRBD1. The junction had 4 bases not matched to a gene; V was cut back by 8 bases and J by 4 bases. This CDR3 comprises 13 residues. CDR1 is MDHEN and CDR2 is SYDVKM in the germline V gene.

The J gene is TRBJ1-2, the V gene TRBV4-3; tentative D call: TRBD1 (6 bases). Germline V CDR1 and CDR2: LGHNA, YSLEER. The CDR3 runs 15 residues. The V gene lost 7 bases and the J gene lost 4 bases, with 19 bases spanning the gap. CDR3 region: CASNGGTLNFYGYTF. The CDR3 DNA follows: TGCGCCAGCAATGGGGGCACCCTCAATTTCTATGGCTACACCTTC.

Regarding this clone: Its ends do not fully match the called genes, so a read error is possible. The rearrangement links TRBV19 to TRBJ2-2; 12 nucleotides match TRBD1. CDR1 and CDR2 from the germline V gene are LNHDA and SQIVND (reference sequence). The CDR3 extends over 16 amino acids. CDR3 in amino acids: CACSGGQGAGTGELFF. The CDR3 DNA is TGTGCCTGTAGTGGGGGACAGGGGGCTGGAACCGGGGAGCTGTTTTTT.

This chain connects TRBV6-5 to TRBJ2-1; 15 bases fit TRBD2. There are 14 residues in the CDR3. V gave up 6 bases and J gave up 8 bases; unmatched junction bases: 2. Germline V gene lookup returns CDR1 MNHEY and CDR2 SVGAGI. CDR3 in DNA: TGTGCCAGCAGCGGGACTAGCGGGAGGCATGAGCAGTTCTTC. Translation gives CASSGTSGRHEQFF.

The chain is built from TRBV4-2 and TRBJ2-1; TRBD1 or TRBD2 may be the D gene (6 bases each). The germline gives CDR1 LGHNA, CDR2 YNFKEQ. Trimming stripped 0 bases from V and 9 bases from J, with 12 bases between. CDR3 length equals 14 residues. The CDR3 DNA reads as TGTGCCAGCAGCCAAGAGACTAGGGGGAGTGAGCAGTTCTTC. Encoded protein: CASSQETRGSEQFF.

This chain joins TRBV5-5 and TRBJ1-2; D unclear. The CDR3 sequence is 16 residues long. With 0 bases removed from V and 1 base from J, the gap between germline ends came to 13 bases. Per germline, CDR1 SGHKS and CDR2 YYEKEE (reference sequence). For the CDR3, the DNA is TGTGCCAGCAGCTTGGGGCCATCGACACGTAACTATGGCTACACCTTC. Translating gives CASSLGPSTRNYGYTF.

The chain couples TRBV5-4 to TRBJ1-4; 9 nucleotides line up with TRBD1. The CDR3 length is 15 residues. J was trimmed by 8 bases and V by 3 bases; bases with no gene match: 8. The germline CDR1 and CDR2 sequences are SGHNT and YYREEE (reference sequence). The CDR3 DNA reads TGTGCCAGCAGCTCCCGACAGGGGGAGGTCGAAAAACTGTTTTTT. It encodes CASSSRQGEVEKLFF.